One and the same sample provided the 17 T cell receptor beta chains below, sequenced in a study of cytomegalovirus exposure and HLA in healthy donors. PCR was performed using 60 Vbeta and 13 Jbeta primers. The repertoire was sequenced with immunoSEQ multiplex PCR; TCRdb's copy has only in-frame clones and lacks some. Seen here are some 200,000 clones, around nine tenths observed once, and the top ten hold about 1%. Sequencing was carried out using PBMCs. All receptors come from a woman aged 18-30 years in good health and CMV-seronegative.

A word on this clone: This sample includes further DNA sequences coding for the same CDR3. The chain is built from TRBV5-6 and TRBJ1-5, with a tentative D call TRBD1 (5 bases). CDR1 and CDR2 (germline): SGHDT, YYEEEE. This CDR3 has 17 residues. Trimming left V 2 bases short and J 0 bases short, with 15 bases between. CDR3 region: CASSFQGTFDSNQPQHF. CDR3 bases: TGTGCCAGCAGCTTCCAAGGGACTTTTGATAGCAATCAGCCCCAGCATTTT.

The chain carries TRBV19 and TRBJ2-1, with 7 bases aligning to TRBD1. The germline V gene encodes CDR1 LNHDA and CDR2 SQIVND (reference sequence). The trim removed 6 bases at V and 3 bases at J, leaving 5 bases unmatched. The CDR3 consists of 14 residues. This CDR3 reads CASRDRADYNEQFF. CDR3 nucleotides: TGTGCCAGTAGAGACAGGGCGGACTACAATGAGCAGTTCTTC. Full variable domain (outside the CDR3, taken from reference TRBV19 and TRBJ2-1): DGGITQSPKYLFRKEGQNVTLSCEQNLNHDAMYWYRQDPGQGLRLIYYSQIVNDFQKGDIAEGYSVSREKKESFPLTVTSAQKNPTAFYLCASRDRADYNEQFFGPGTRLTVL.

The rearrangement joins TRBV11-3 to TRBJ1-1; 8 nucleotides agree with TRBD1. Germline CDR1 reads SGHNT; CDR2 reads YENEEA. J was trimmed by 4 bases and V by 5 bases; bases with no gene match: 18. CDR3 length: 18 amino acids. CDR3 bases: TGTGCCAGCAGCCGAGGACAGGGAGGGCCGCGTCTCCCCACTGAAGCTTTCTTT. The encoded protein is CASSRGQGGPRLPTEAFF. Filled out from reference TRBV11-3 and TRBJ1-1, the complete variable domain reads EAGVVQSPRYKIIEKKQPVAFWCNPISGHNTLYWYLQNLGQGPELLIRYENEEAVDDSQLPKDRFSAERLKGVDSTLKIQPAELGDSAVYLCASSRGQGGPRLPTEAFFGQGTRLTVV.

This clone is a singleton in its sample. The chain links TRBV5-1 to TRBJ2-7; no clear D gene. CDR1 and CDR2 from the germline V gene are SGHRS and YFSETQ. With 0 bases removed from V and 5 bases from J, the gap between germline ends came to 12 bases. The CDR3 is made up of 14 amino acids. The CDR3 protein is CASSLVPRSHEQYF. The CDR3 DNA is TGCGCCAGCAGCTTGGTGCCTCGGTCCCACGAGCAGTACTTC.

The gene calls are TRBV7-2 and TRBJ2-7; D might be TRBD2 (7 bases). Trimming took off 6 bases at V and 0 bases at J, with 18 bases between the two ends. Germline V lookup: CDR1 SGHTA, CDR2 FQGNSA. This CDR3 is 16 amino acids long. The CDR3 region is CASSGGGRKSSYEQYF. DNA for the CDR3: TGTGCCAGCAGTGGGGGGGGCAGGAAGAGCTCCTACGAGCAGTACTTC.

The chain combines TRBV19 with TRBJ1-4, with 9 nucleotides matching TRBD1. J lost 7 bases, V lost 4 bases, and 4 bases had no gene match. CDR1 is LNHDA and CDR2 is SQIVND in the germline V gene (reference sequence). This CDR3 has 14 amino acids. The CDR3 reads CASSNRGLPEKLFF. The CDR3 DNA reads TGTGCCAGTAGTAACAGGGGGCTGCCTGAAAAACTGTTTTTT. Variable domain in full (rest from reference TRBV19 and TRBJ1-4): DGGITQSPKYLFRKEGQNVTLSCEQNLNHDAMYWYRQDPGQGLRLIYYSQIVNDFQKGDIAEGYSVSREKKESFPLTVTSAQKNPTAFYLCASSNRGLPEKLFFGSGTQLSVL.

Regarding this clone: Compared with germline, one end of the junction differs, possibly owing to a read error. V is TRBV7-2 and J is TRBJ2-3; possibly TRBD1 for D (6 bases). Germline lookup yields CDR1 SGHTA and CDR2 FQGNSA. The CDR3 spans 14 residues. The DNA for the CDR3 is TGTGCCAGCAGCTTAATAGGGGACACATATACGCAGTATTTT. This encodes CASSLIGDTYTQYF.

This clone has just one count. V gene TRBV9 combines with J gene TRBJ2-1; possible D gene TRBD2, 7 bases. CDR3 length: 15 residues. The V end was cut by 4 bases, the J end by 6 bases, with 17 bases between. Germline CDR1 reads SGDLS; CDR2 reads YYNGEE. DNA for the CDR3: TGTGCCAGCAGCCCCACGGGGGGCCGTGGCAATGAGCAGTTCTTC. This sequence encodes CASSPTGGRGNEQFF. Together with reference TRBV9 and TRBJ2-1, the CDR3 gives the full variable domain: DSGVTQTPKHLITATGQRVTLRCSPRSGDLSVYWYQQSLDQGLQFLIQYYNGEERAKGNILERFSAQQFPDLHSELNLSSLELGDSALYFCASSPTGGRGNEQFFGPGTRLTVL.

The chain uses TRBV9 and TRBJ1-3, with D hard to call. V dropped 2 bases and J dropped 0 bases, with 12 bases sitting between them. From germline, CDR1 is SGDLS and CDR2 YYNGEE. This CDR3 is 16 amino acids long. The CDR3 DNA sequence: TGTGCCAGCAGCGTGGGCAGCCACCGCTCTGGAAACACCATATATTTT. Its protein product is CASSVGSHRSGNTIYF.

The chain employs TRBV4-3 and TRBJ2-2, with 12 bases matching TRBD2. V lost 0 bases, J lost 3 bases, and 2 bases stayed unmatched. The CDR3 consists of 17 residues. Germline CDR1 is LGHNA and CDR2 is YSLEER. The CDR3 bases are TGCGCCAGCAGCCAAGAACTAGCGGGGGGATACACCGGGGAGCTGTTTTTT. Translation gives CASSQELAGGYTGELFF.

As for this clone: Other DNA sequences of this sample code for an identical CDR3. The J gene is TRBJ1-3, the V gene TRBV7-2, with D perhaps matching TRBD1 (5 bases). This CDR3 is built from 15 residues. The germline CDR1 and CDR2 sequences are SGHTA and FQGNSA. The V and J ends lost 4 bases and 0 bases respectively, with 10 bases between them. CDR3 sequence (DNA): TGTGCCAGCAGCTCACGACAGAGCTCTGGAAACACCATATATTTT. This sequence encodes CASSSRQSSGNTIYF.

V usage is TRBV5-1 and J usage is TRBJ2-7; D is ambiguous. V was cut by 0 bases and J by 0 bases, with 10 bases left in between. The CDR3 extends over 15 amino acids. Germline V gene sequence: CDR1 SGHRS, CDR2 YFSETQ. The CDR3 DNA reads TGCGCCAGCAGCTTGGACTCTTGGAGCTCCTACGAGCAGTACTTC. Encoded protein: CASSLDSWSSYEQYF.

The CDR3 sequence is CASSSDRSSYNEQFF. The CDR3 bases are TGTGCCAGCAGCTCGGACAGAAGCTCCTACAATGAGCAGTTCTTC. The genes are TRBV7-3 and TRBJ2-1; tentatively, D is TRBD1 (6 bases). V dropped 4 bases and J dropped 0 bases, with 10 bases sitting between them. This CDR3 spans 15 amino acids. Germline assignment: CDR1 SGHTA and CDR2 FQGTGA.

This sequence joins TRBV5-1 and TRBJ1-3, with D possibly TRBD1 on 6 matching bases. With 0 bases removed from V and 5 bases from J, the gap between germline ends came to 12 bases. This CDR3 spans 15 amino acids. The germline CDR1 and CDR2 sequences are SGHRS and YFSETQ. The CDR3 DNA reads TGCGCCAGCAGCTTGGACTGGGGGCCAAGAAACACCATATATTTT. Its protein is CASSLDWGPRNTIYF.

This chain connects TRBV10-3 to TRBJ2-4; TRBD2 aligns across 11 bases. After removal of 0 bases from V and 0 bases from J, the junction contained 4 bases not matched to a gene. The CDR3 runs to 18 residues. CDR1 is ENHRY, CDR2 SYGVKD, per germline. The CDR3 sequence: CAISESLAGGLAKNIQYF. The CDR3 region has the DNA TGTGCCATCAGTGAGTCGCTAGCGGGGGGCCTAGCCAAAAACATTCAGTACTTC.

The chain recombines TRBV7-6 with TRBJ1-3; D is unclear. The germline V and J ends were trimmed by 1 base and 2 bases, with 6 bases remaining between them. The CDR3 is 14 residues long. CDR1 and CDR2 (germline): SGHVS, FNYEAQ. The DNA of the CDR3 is TGTGCCAGCAGCTTAGGGCAGGCTGGAAACACCATATATTTT. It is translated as CASSLGQAGNTIYF.

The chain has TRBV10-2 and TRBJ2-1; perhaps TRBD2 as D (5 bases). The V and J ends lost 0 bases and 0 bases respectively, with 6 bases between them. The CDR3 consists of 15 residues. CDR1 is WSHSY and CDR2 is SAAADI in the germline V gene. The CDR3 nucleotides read TGCGCCAGCAGTGAGTCTCGGGGCTCCTACAATGAGCAGTTCTTC. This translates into CASSESRGSYNEQFF.